The T cell receptor (beta chain) described here comes from a study of cytotoxic CD8 clonotypes in ibrutinib-treated CLL. Study overall: The patient breakdown showed ten to eleven relapsed/refractory and approximately 15 treatment-naive cases, with some 17 IGHV unmutated. Mean per-sample yields comprised roughly 280,000 productive templates and fewer than 95,000 productive rearrangements.

General study findings and limits: Higher circulating CD8+ T-cell counts strongly accompanied higher baseline clonality, above age-matched healthy donors.

In regard to this clone: Its antigen is as yet unknown.

This CDR3 is built from 14 residues. J was trimmed by 3 bases and V by 1 base; bases with no gene match: 2. Germline V gene data show CDR1 as SGHDT and CDR2 as YYEEEE. Assay: immunoSEQ multiplex PCR; the TCRdb copy retains only in-frame clones and omits some. The sample yields 50,000 or so clones, roughly 83% seen once. The genes are TRBV5-6 and TRBJ2-7, with 9 positions matching TRBD1. Sequencing was performed on PBMCs, taken after 24 months of ibrutinib treatment. This receptor was obtained from a human donor with chronic lymphocytic leukemia. CDR3 nucleotides: TGTGCCAGCAGCTTGACGGACAGGGGCTACGAGCAGTACTTC. This codes for CASSLTDRGYEQYF.